These T cell receptor beta chains were read from a single sample in a study of control samples from healthy donors and cancer patients. Clones were sequenced by immunoSEQ multiplex PCR, and TCRdb holds only the in-frame ones, with some missing. The profile shows about 94,000 clones, 90% of them singletons. Sequencing input: blood. The receptors here all came from a woman between 18 and 29 years old in good health. Each CDR3 is given with its conserved first and last residue. Each record gives: CDR3 length, V gene, D gene, clone size, J gene, CDR3 protein, CDR3 DNA. A D gene is named only where the DNA matches it firmly. Part of the rows lack a size; the others show once, few, many or a class for expanded clones.

14	TRBV15	.	.	TRBJ1-1	CATSSFGTDTEAFF	TGTGCCACCAGTTCCTTCGGAACCGACACTGAAGCTTTCTTT
14	TRBV2	TRBD2	.	TRBJ2-7	CASRGTSGGYEQYF	TGTGCCAGCAGGGGGACTAGCGGGGGCTACGAGCAGTACTTC
13	TRBV20-1	TRBD1	.	TRBJ1-2	CSASLGQGFGYTF	TGCAGTGCTAGTCTTGGACAGGGGTTTGGCTACACCTTC
13	TRBV4-2	.	.	TRBJ2-7	CASSQVRGYEQYF	TGTGCCAGCAGCCAAGTACGGGGGTACGAGCAGTACTTC
13	TRBV19	.	.	TRBJ1-2	CASSIGPLDGYTF	TGTGCCAGTAGTATTGGACCGTTGGATGGCTACACCTTC
13	TRBV12-3/TRBV12-4	.	.	TRBJ1-2	CASSLGQGYGYTF	TGTGCCAGCAGTTTAGGGCAGGGGTATGGCTACACCTTC
11	TRBV6-1	.	.	TRBJ2-1	CASSQRVEQFF	TGTGCCAGCAGTCAACGAGTTGAGCAGTTCTTC
14	TRBV19	.	.	TRBJ2-7	CASSSQRSSYEQYF	TGTGCCAGTAGTTCGCAAAGGAGCTCCTACGAGCAGTACTTC
14	TRBV7-2	TRBD2	once	TRBJ2-1	CASSLGTSDNEQFF	TGTGCCAGCAGCCTCGGGACTAGCGACAATGAGCAGTTCTTC
13	TRBV5-6	.	.	TRBJ1-2	CASSLELASGYTF	TGTGCCAGCAGCTTGGAGCTGGCGTCAGGCTACACCTTC
16	TRBV4-2	TRBD1	.	TRBJ1-2	CASSQDFGQVGRGYTF	TGTGCCAGCAGCCAAGATTTCGGACAGGTTGGACGGGGCTACACCTTC
15	TRBV7-7	.	.	TRBJ2-1	CASSFTISEYNEQFF	TGTGCCAGCAGCTTTACGATAAGCGAGTACAATGAGCAGTTCTTC
13	TRBV5-4	.	few	TRBJ1-1	CASSLAGSLEAFF	TGTGCCAGCAGCTTGGCGGGCAGCCTTGAAGCTTTCTTT
13	TRBV6-6	.	once	TRBJ1-1	CASSLHIGTEAFF	TGTGCCAGCAGTTTACACATAGGCACTGAAGCTTTCTTT
13	TRBV27	.	once	TRBJ1-6	CASSLKGVTPLHF	TGTGCCAGCAGTTTAAAGGGGGTTACCCCCCTCCACTTT
13	TRBV5-4	.	.	TRBJ1-1	CASSLASNTEAFF	TGTGCCAGCAGCTTGGCCTCCAATACTGAAGCTTTCTTT
17	TRBV13	.	.	TRBJ1-2	CASSPGAHRALNYGYTF	TGTGCCAGCAGCCCCGGGGCCCACAGGGCCCTTAACTATGGCTACACCTTC